This passage covers 31 T cell receptor beta chains from one sample sequenced in a study of shared clonotypes between healthy human individuals. The assay was immunoSEQ multiplex PCR, and TCRdb's table has in-frame clones only and misses some. Of about half a million clones in the sample, 81% are singletons; the top ten hold 10% to 15%. Sequencing input: PBMCs. Receptor source: a woman in her thirties or forties in good health. Some clones in this sample may be carry-over from other donors' samples.

This chain links TRBV2 with TRBJ1-1, with a tentative D call TRBD1 (6 bases). Trimming cost V 11 bases and J 0 bases, with 10 bases left between them. CDR3 size: 12 residues. Germline CDR1 and CDR2: SNHLY and FYNNEI. The CDR3 coding sequence is TGTGCCGGGTACAGGGTGAACACTGAAGCTTTCTTT. Its protein product is CAGYRVNTEAFF.

The chain combines TRBV25-1 with TRBJ2-7, with D perhaps TRBD1 or TRBD2 (6 bases each). V shed 2 bases and J shed 4 bases, with 9 bases lying between them. This CDR3 contains 13 residues. CDR1 and CDR2 from the germline V gene are MGHDK and SYGVNS. The CDR3 protein is CASSEQGRYEQYF. The CDR3 DNA reads as TGTGCCAGCAGTGAACAGGGGAGGTACGAGCAGTACTTC.

Worth noting for this clone: Just one base apart from a much larger clone, this may be a read error. This chain uses TRBV7-2 with TRBJ2-5, with 7 bases aligning to TRBD2. Germline V lookup: CDR1 SGHTA, CDR2 FQGNSA. V dropped 8 bases and J dropped 7; count of bases not matched to a gene: 13. The CDR3 runs to 14 residues. CDR3 loop: CASLARGLGGTQYF. The CDR3 DNA is TGTGCCAGCCTCGCGCGGGGGTTGGGAGGGACCCAGTACTTC.

This chain uses TRBV28 with TRBJ1-1; perhaps TRBD1 as D (6 bases). V lost 6 bases and J lost 1, with 12 bases in between. Per the germline V gene, CDR1 is MDHEN and CDR2 is SYDVKM. The CDR3 has 14 residues. The CDR3 DNA is TGTGCCAGCAGGCTTCGACAGGAGAACACTGAAGCTTTCTTT. This gives the protein CASRLRQENTEAFF. Together with reference TRBV28 and TRBJ1-1, the CDR3 gives the full variable domain: DVKVTQSSRYLVKRTGEKVFLECVQDMDHENMFWYRQDPGLGLRLIYFSYDVKMKEKGDIPEGYSVSREKKERFSLILESASTNQTSMYLCASRLRQENTEAFFGQGTRLTVV.

The chain uses TRBV10-2 and TRBJ1-2; no clear D. Germline V CDR1 and CDR2: WSHSY, SAAADI. Trimming left V 0 bases short and J 7 bases short, with 21 bases between. The CDR3 has 17 residues. The CDR3 protein is CASSESTYREPRGGYTF. The CDR3 nucleotides are TGCGCCAGCAGTGAGTCGACCTACCGGGAACCTCGGGGTGGCTACACCTTC.

DNA of the CDR3: TGTGCCACCAGCAGAGGTAGCGGGAGGGCCTACAATGAGCAGTTCTTC. It yields the protein CATSRGSGRAYNEQFF. The chain has TRBV15 and TRBJ2-1; 11 bases fit TRBD2. Germline values: CDR1 LNHNV, CDR2 YYDKDF (reference sequence). Trimming at V came to 1 base and at J to 2 bases, leaving 1 base not matched to a gene. The CDR3 is 16 amino acids.

The gene calls are TRBV6-5 and TRBJ1-3, with D hard to call. The CDR3 runs 14 residues. In germline, CDR1 is MNHEY, CDR2 SVGAGI. Trimming shortened V by 1 base and J by 4 bases, and 8 bases separated the two germline ends. The CDR3 here is CASSYLAEGNTIYF. CDR3 in DNA: TGTGCCAGCAGTTACTTGGCAGAAGGAAACACCATATATTTT.

This clone was observed a single time. Other DNA sequences in the sample encode the same CDR3. The chain links TRBV5-1 to TRBJ2-7, with a possible D match to TRBD2 (6 bases). The V end lost 4 bases, the J end lost 3 bases, and 14 bases lay between the germline ends. This CDR3 is 14 amino acids long. Per the germline V gene, CDR1 is SGHRS and CDR2 is YFSETQ. Written as DNA, the CDR3 is TGCGCCAGCAGCCCCGGGACTGCGAGCTACGAGCAGTACTTC. Translation gives CASSPGTASYEQYF. The entire variable domain, with the rest obtained from reference TRBV5-1 and TRBJ2-7, is as follows: KAGVTQTPRYLIKTRGQQVTLSCSPISGHRSVSWYQQTPGQGLQFLFEYFSETQRNKGNFPGRFSGRQFSNSRSEMNVSTLELGDSALYLCASSPGTASYEQYFGPGTRLTVT.

In DNA form, the CDR3 reads TGCGCCAGCAGCTTGGAGGACAGGGGATGGGGTGGCTACACCTTC. Protein product: CASSLEDRGWGGYTF. The chain links TRBV5-1 to TRBJ1-2, with 9 bases aligning to TRBD1. The germline V gene encodes CDR1 SGHRS and CDR2 YFSETQ. V shed 0 bases and J 7 bases; nucleotides not matched to a gene: 7. The length of the CDR3 is 15 residues.

The chain employs TRBV29-1 and TRBJ2-3, with TRBD2 matching 10 bases. The length of the CDR3 is 16 residues. After removal of 4 bases from V and 3 bases from J, the junction contained 10 bases not matched to a gene. In germline, CDR1 is SQVTM, CDR2 ANQGSEA. The CDR3 here is CSVGGLAGDTTDTQYF. The CDR3, as DNA: TGCAGCGTTGGAGGGCTAGCGGGAGATACTACAGATACGCAGTATTTT.

Points on this clone: Within the sample, other DNA sequences also encode this same CDR3. This chain joins TRBV7-2 and TRBJ2-3, with D unclear. There are 12 residues in the CDR3. Germline V lookup: CDR1 SGHTA, CDR2 FQGNSA. V was trimmed by 7 bases and J by 0 bases, leaving 5 bases between them. The CDR3 here is CASTQSTDTQYF. As DNA, the CDR3 is TGTGCCAGCACCCAAAGCACAGATACGCAGTATTTT.

The chain joins TRBV2 to TRBJ2-5, with 9 bases aligning to TRBD1. This CDR3 has 13 residues. CDR1 and CDR2 (germline): SNHLY, FYNNEI. V gave up 6 bases and J gave up 4 bases; unmatched junction bases: 3. The CDR3 region has the DNA TGTGCCAGCAGAGGGACAGGGCCAGAGACCCAGTACTTC. Translated, it gives CASRGTGPETQYF.

Turning to this clone: This may stem from a read error, because a much larger clone lies one nucleotide away. The sample holds other DNA sequences that translate to the same CDR3. This chain links TRBV19 with TRBJ1-1; 7 nucleotides match TRBD1. The CDR3 totals 14 residues. Germline V gene sequence: CDR1 LNHDA, CDR2 SQIVND (reference sequence). CDR3 loop: CASSIDRVYTEAFF. Here the CDR3 DNA reads TGTGCCAGCAGTATCGACAGGGTGTACACTGAAGCTTTCTTT.

As to this clone: With a far larger clone one base away, a read error is the likely cause. This rearrangement joins TRBV6-4 to TRBJ2-1; 10 nucleotides align to TRBD2. The CDR3 runs to 16 residues. In germline, CDR1 is MRHNA, CDR2 SNTAGT. V was clipped by 0 bases and J by 9 bases; unmatched bases: 8. The CDR3 DNA is TGTGCCAGCAGTGACTCGGTAACTAGCGGGAACAGTGAGCAGTTCTTC. Amino acid sequence: CASSDSVTSGNSEQFF.

This clone was found a few times. V and J are TRBV28 and TRBJ2-2; TRBD2 agrees at 11 bases. In germline, CDR1 is MDHEN, CDR2 SYDVKM. J was trimmed by 4 bases and V by 3 bases; bases with no gene match: 7. There are 17 residues in the CDR3. CDR3 amino acids: CASSFDSGRAGTGELFF. The CDR3 DNA reads as TGTGCCAGCAGTTTTGATAGCGGGAGGGCCGGCACCGGGGAGCTGTTTTTT.

This chain uses TRBV29-1 with TRBJ2-1; tentative D call: TRBD1 (6 bases). The CDR3 is 17 residues long. Looked up from germline, CDR1 is SQVTM and CDR2 is ANQGSEA. The germline V and J ends were trimmed by 1 base and 0 bases, with 16 bases remaining between them. As DNA, the CDR3 is TGCAGCGTTGAAGGGGGGCTAGGGCCGAGCTCCTACAATGAGCAGTTCTTC. Translation gives CSVEGGLGPSSYNEQFF.

Of note for this clone: Other DNA sequences within the sample encode an identical CDR3. The genes are TRBV9 and TRBJ2-1; 7 nucleotides line up with TRBD2. The germline V gene encodes CDR1 SGDLS and CDR2 YYNGEE. The V segment lost 0 bases and the J segment 4 bases; nucleotides outside the gene matches: 4. This CDR3 has 15 residues. The chain's CDR3 is CASSVAGTTYNEQFF. For the CDR3, the DNA is TGTGCCAGCAGCGTAGCAGGGACTACTTACAATGAGCAGTTCTTC.

Notes on this clone: This sequence is one base from a far larger clone and is likely a read error. The CDR3 end shows no conserved phenylalanine or tryptophan, and so a read error is likely. The chain links TRBV19 to TRBJ2-7; 7 bases agree with TRBD1. The V gene's germline CDR1 is LNHDA and CDR2 SQIVND (reference sequence). The CDR3 runs to 16 residues. J lost 0 bases, V lost 5 bases, and 10 bases had no gene match. The CDR3 is CASSAPGTASSYEQYL. CDR3 in DNA: TGTGCCAGTAGTGCCCCCGGGACAGCGAGCTCCTACGAGCAGTACCTC.

This clone was seen just once. This likely came from a read error, as a far larger clone is one base away. Since no conserved phenylalanine or tryptophan closes the CDR3, a read error is the likely cause. The chain links TRBV6-1 to TRBJ2-4, with 9 bases lining up with TRBD2. The V and J ends lost 2 bases and 7 bases, in that order; junction bases with no gene match: 6. The CDR3 is 15 residues long. CDR1 is MNHNS and CDR2 is SASEGT in the germline V gene. For the CDR3, the DNA is TGTGCCAGCAGTGAATATGCGGGAGGGCCCAACATTCAGTACATC. It translates to CASSEYAGGPNIQYI.

As to this clone: With a far larger clone one base away, a read error is the likely cause. Within the sample, other DNA sequences also encode this same CDR3. The chain links TRBV11-2 to TRBJ2-5, with D unresolved. Trimming removed 2 bases from V and 5 bases from J, with 3 bases in between. CDR1 and CDR2 from the germline V gene are SGHAT and FQNNGV. CDR3 length equals 11 residues. CDR3 amino acids: CASSLQETQYF. CDR3 nucleotide sequence: TGTGCCAGCAGCTTACAGGAGACCCAGTACTTC. Based on the CDR3 plus reference TRBV11-2 and TRBJ2-5, the full variable domain is EAGVAQSPRYKIIEKRQSVAFWCNPISGHATLYWYQQILGQGPKLLIQFQNNGVVDDSQLPKDRFSAERLKGVDSTLKIQPAKLEDSAVYLCASSLQETQYFGPGTRLLVL.

The chain joins TRBV11-2 to TRBJ2-7; D ambiguous. V was cut by 2 bases and J by 1 base, with 15 bases left in between. Germline-derived CDR1 and CDR2 are SGHAT and FQNNGV. This CDR3 is 16 amino acids long. The CDR3 DNA is TGTGCCAGCAGCTTATATGGCGTACAAACATCCTACGAGCAGTACTTC. It translates to CASSLYGVQTSYEQYF.

The V gene is TRBV2, the J gene TRBJ2-4; D could derive from TRBD1 or TRBD2 (5 bases each). The CDR3 contains 13 residues. V was trimmed by 7 bases and J by 8 bases, leaving 15 bases between them. Germline lookup yields CDR1 SNHLY and CDR2 FYNNEI. CDR3 DNA: TGTGCCAGCATGCTGAGGGGCGGGTACATTCAGTACTTC. It codes for CASMLRGGYIQYF.

This clone was detected only once. The J gene is TRBJ2-1, the V gene TRBV6-5; the D is unclear. CDR3 length: 15 amino acids. Trimming cost V 4 bases and J 5 bases, with 15 bases left between them. Per the germline V gene, CDR1 is MNHEY and CDR2 is SVGAGI. CDR3 protein: CASSFVSGGDNEQFF. The CDR3 DNA reads TGTGCCAGCAGTTTTGTATCGGGTGGGGACAATGAGCAGTTCTTC.

The chain recombines TRBV10-2 with TRBJ2-5; 7 bases align to TRBD2. Per the germline V gene, CDR1 is WSHSY and CDR2 is SAAADI. V lost 6 bases to trimming and J lost 3 bases; unmatched junction nucleotides: 4. CDR3 length equals 13 residues. CDR3 nucleotide sequence: TGCGCCAGCAGGGCTAGCGGAGAAGAGACCCAGTACTTC. As protein: CASRASGEETQYF.

The chain is built from TRBV4-3 and TRBJ1-6, with 7 bases fitting TRBD1. Germline values: CDR1 LGHNA, CDR2 YSLEER. V lost 4 bases and J lost 3; bases outside the gene matches: 3. The CDR3 is 15 residues long. The CDR3 reads CASSLGTVYNSPLHF. The CDR3 DNA sequence: TGCGCCAGCAGCCTCGGGACAGTCTATAATTCACCCCTCCACTTT.

The rearrangement uses TRBV5-5 and TRBJ1-2; D not certain. V was shortened by 8 bases and J by 2 bases, with 13 bases between the two germline ends. The germline V gene has CDR1 SGHKS and CDR2 YYEKEE (reference sequence). The CDR3 runs 13 residues. The CDR3 bases are TGTGCCAGTACAACCGACGGAAACTATGGCTACACCTTC. This translates into CASTTDGNYGYTF.

About this clone itself: A far larger clone lies a single base away; this is likely a read error. This sample also contains other DNA sequences that code for the same CDR3. J is TRBJ2-7 and V is TRBV6-6; D uncertain. Germline assignment: CDR1 MNHNY and CDR2 SVGAGI (reference sequence). The CDR3 has 15 amino acids. CDR3 protein: CASSYSSTASYEQYF. CDR3 DNA: TGTGCCAGTAGTTACTCGAGTACAGCCTCCTACGAGCAGTACTTC.

V usage is TRBV7-2 and J usage is TRBJ1-1, with 7 bases fitting TRBD1. The germline CDR1 and CDR2 sequences are SGHTA and FQGNSA. The CDR3 has 15 amino acids. V shed 2 bases, J shed 1 base, and the junction held 4 bases outside the gene matches. CDR3 nucleotides: TGTGCCAGCAGCTTAAAGGGGGCGAGGAACACTGAAGCTTTCTTT. This encodes CASSLKGARNTEAFF. Full variable domain (outside the CDR3, taken from reference TRBV7-2 and TRBJ1-1): GAGVSQSPSNKVTEKGKDVELRCDPISGHTALYWYRQSLGQGLEFLIYFQGNSAPDKSGLPSDRFSAERTGGSVSTLTIQRTQQEDSAVYLCASSLKGARNTEAFFGQGTRLTVV.

Concerning this clone: With only one base between it and a far larger clone, this is likely a read error. DNA for the CDR3: TGTGCCAGCAGCTACACGACAGGGATGAACACTGAAGCTTTCTTT. This codes for CASSYTTGMNTEAFF. V is TRBV9 and J is TRBJ1-1; 7 bases match TRBD1. CDR1 and CDR2 from the germline V gene are SGDLS and YYNGEE. This CDR3 comprises 15 residues. V was clipped by 4 bases and J by 0 bases; unmatched bases: 6. The full variable domain, rest sourced from reference TRBV9 and TRBJ1-1, is DSGVTQTPKHLITATGQRVTLRCSPRSGDLSVYWYQQSLDQGLQFLIQYYNGEERAKGNILERFSAQQFPDLHSELNLSSLELGDSALYFCASSYTTGMNTEAFFGQGTRLTVV.

The chain links TRBV7-2 to TRBJ1-5, with D possibly being TRBD1 (5 bases). V lost 1 base and J lost 4, with 14 bases in between. Germline assignment: CDR1 SGHTA and CDR2 FQGNSA. The CDR3 has 16 amino acids. The CDR3 sequence: CASSLGGGLLNQPQHF. The CDR3, as DNA: TGTGCCAGCAGCTTAGGGGGCGGGTTACTAAATCAGCCCCAGCATTTT.

Notes on this clone: A much more abundant neighbour one base away suggests this may be a read error. The chain links TRBV11-2 to TRBJ1-5; D is uncertain. V shed 6 bases and J shed 2 bases, with 14 bases lying between them. CDR1 and CDR2 from the germline V gene are SGHAT and FQNNGV. This CDR3 spans 15 amino acids. CDR3 protein: CASSNWPPGNQPQHF. CDR3 DNA: TGTGCCAGCAGTAACTGGCCACCGGGCAATCAGCCCCAGCATTTT.